Detailed here is one T cell receptor (beta chain). Its target is not known. CDR1 KGHSH and CDR2 LQKENI come from the germline V gene. V shed 3 bases, J shed 6 bases, and the junction held 7 bases outside the gene matches. The CDR3 sequence is 15 residues long. The data stem from a study of cytomegalovirus exposure and HLA in healthy donors. Study observations and caveats: Despite most TCR sequences being rare, some public TCRs occurred in many donors.

TCRdb's table, derived via immunoSEQ multiplex PCR, lists solely in-frame clones and lacks some. Of 150,000 to 200,000 clones listed, roughly nine tenths are singletons. The specimen sequenced was PBMCs. The source of this sequence is a woman between 18 and 30 years old in good health and CMV-seropositive. The V and J genes are TRBV18 and TRBJ2-7; 11 nucleotides agree with TRBD1. As DNA, the CDR3 is TGTGCCAGCTCACCGAAGGGACAGGGGGGTAGCGAGCAGTACTTC. It encodes CASSPKGQGGSEQYF.